This TCR beta chain was captured by sequencing in a study of spatial heterogeneity in lung cancer. About the study: From matched bulk RNA-seq came a T cell module score, which showed a strong correlation with TCR transcript counts in tumor regions. Study-level findings and limits: Within tumors, counts of expanded alpha and beta TCRs tracked tumor mutation counts.

TCRdb analysed the 5' RACE reads with MiXCR anew, one entry per CDR3 protein. The sample comprises 9,500 to 11,000 distinct CDR3 sequences, 9% to 15% of which are singletons, and approximately 10% rests with the top ten. Stated time point: sample taken at primary tumor resection. Untreated early-stage non-small cell lung cancer patients, approximately 76 in total, were the donors. Unsorted whole RNA from tumor, nontumor lung or frozen PBMC underwent sequencing. For this clonotype: Its antigen is not known. The library was built for alpha chains, so this beta chain is an off-target read and its size means little.

The CDR3 is made up of 15 amino acids. Germline CDR1 and CDR2: MNHNY and SVGAGI (reference sequence). With 5 bases removed from V and 1 base from J, the gap between germline ends came to 13 bases. This sample comprised lung tumor tissue, obtained at surgery. The genes are TRBV6-6 and TRBJ2-3; D may be TRBD1 (5 bases). The sequence was collected from a male donor with early-stage non-small cell lung cancer. CDR3 protein: CASSQRLGGTDTQYF. The CDR3 nucleotides read TGTGCCAGCAGTCAAAGGCTAGGGGGCACAGATACGCAGTATTTT.